This T cell receptor (beta chain) is from a study of cytomegalovirus exposure and HLA in healthy donors. Germline assignment: CDR1 KGHSH and CDR2 LQKENI. V was shortened by 6 bases and J by 6 bases, with 23 bases between the two germline ends. The CDR3 spans 16 residues. Sequenced by immunoSEQ multiplex PCR; TCRdb stores in-frame clones only, minus some. The data hold roughly 150,000 clones, with approximately 94% observed a single time. The donors were in the approximately 120-subject validation cohort, distinct from the approximately 700-subject first cohort. Whole-study results and caveats: Reported performance of the classifier showed diagnosis of cytomegalovirus status with high specificity and sensitivity. Listed as cytomegalovirus-associated were about 160 TCR beta chains.

About this clone itself: Antigen unknown.

The V and J genes are TRBV18 and TRBJ1-2, with D tentatively TRBD1 (5 bases). The TCR was taken from a man between 18 and 29 years old in good health and CMV-seropositive. The sequenced material came from PBMCs. The CDR3 here is CASSRGGDGRLDGYTF. CDR3 bases: TGTGCCAGCTCTCGCGGGGGGGACGGCCGATTGGATGGCTACACCTTC.